This TCR beta chain was identified in a study of T cell changes during pregnancy in multiple sclerosis. The CDR3 totals 16 residues. From germline, CDR1 is SGHTS and CDR2 YDEGEE. Trimming removed 4 bases at V and 3 bases at J, with 18 bases between. TCRdb keeps only in-frame clones here, not all; method: immunoSEQ multiplex PCR. The sample lists 55,000 to 85,000 clones; 92% were seen once. This TCR derives from a female donor with multiple sclerosis, enrolled in a pregnancy study. Sequenced here: peripheral blood, sampled after pregnancy. This chain joins TRBV5-8 and TRBJ2-3; maybe TRBD2 (6 bases). CDR3 in DNA: TGTGCCAGCAGCGGGGGGTCGTCCCGAAGTACAGATACGCAGTATTTT. Translation gives CASSGGSSRSTDTQYF.